This T cell receptor beta chain stems from a study of blood T cell repertoires in COVID-19. Measured with immunoSEQ multiplex PCR; TCRdb has only the in-frame clones, and not every one. The sample lists approximately 290,000 clones, around 88% seen once, with around 0.8% in the top ten. The CDR3 has 14 amino acids. V lost 5 bases, J lost 4 bases, and 11 bases lay in between. Germline V gene sequence: CDR1 MDHEN, CDR2 SYDVKM. The TCR sequence derives from a man younger than 45 with acute or convalescent COVID-19. The chain has TRBV28 and TRBJ2-2; D is unclear. The sample taken for sequencing was peripheral blood. Here the CDR3 DNA reads TGTGCCAGCAGTCTAGACGCGACCACCGGGGAGCTGTTTTTT. Translating gives CASSLDATTGELFF.